These 21 T cell receptor beta chains share one sample of origin, sequenced in a study of shared T cell receptors in the human thymus. Profiling relied on immunoSEQ multiplex PCR, and the TCRdb table lists in-frame clones only, not all of them. The repertoire consists of hundreds of thousands of clones, with 80% to 90% occurring once and the leading ten covering roughly 0.0094%. These data also featured in a second study, about human thymus T cells.

Source material: thymocytes. The receptors derive from a boy less than two years old with a congenital heart defect.

The chain employs TRBV12-5 and TRBJ1-2, with a weak D call TRBD1 (6 bases). CDR1 is LGHNT and CDR2 is FRNRAP in the germline V gene. Trimming removed 6 bases at V and 5 bases at J, with 10 bases between. This CDR3 is built from 12 residues. As DNA, the CDR3 is TGTGCTAGTGGACTCACAGGGTATGGCTACACCTTC. This codes for CASGLTGYGYTF.

This sequence joins TRBV7-9 and TRBJ2-7; 7 nucleotides match TRBD1. CDR1 and CDR2 from the germline V gene are SEHNR and FQNEAQ (reference sequence). After removal of 4 bases from V and 4 bases from J, the junction contained 16 bases not matched to a gene. The length of the CDR3 is 17 residues. In DNA, the CDR3 is TGTGCCAGCAGCTCTATGGGAGCCGACAGGGAAGGGTACGAGCAGTACTTC. Protein: CASSSMGADREGYEQYF.

This clone was counted between two and nine times. The rearrangement uses TRBV5-1 and TRBJ2-1; 10 nucleotides agree with TRBD2. This CDR3 is built from 21 residues. J lost 5 bases, V lost 4 bases, and 24 bases had no gene match. Germline lookup yields CDR1 SGHRS and CDR2 YFSETQ. This CDR3 is CASSPQGLVSAGGPRDNEQFF. The CDR3 DNA reads as TGCGCCAGCAGCCCCCAGGGTCTGGTCTCAGCGGGAGGGCCTCGGGACAATGAGCAGTTCTTC.

The chain is built from TRBV27 and TRBJ1-4; the D is unclear. Trimming took 8 bases from V and 7 from J, leaving 26 bases between them. Germline CDR1 MNHEY, CDR2 SMNVEV (reference sequence). This CDR3 is 17 amino acids long. In DNA, the CDR3 is TGTGCCAGCGGAAACCCGGTCCTTTCATCGGGTAGTGAAAAACTGTTTTTT. As protein: CASGNPVLSSGSEKLFF. Filled out from reference TRBV27 and TRBJ1-4, the complete variable domain reads EAQVTQNPRYLITVTGKKLTVTCSQNMNHEYMSWYRQDPGLGLRQIYYSMNVEVTDKGDVPEGYKVSRKEKRNFPLILESPSPNQTSLYFCASGNPVLSSGSEKLFFGSGTQLSVL.

The chain joins TRBV15 to TRBJ1-1; weak D call: TRBD1 (6 bases). Germline V lookup: CDR1 LNHNV, CDR2 YYDKDF (reference sequence). The CDR3 spans 15 residues. V was trimmed by 5 bases and J by 0 bases, leaving 13 bases between them. The CDR3 DNA follows: TGTGCCACCAGCCCCACGACAGGCATGAACACTGAAGCTTTCTTT. Residues: CATSPTTGMNTEAFF.

This chain joins TRBV6-4 and TRBJ2-1, with a tentative D call TRBD1 (5 bases). The length of the CDR3 is 16 residues. The V end lost 3 bases, the J end lost 3 bases, and 15 bases lay between the germline ends. Per germline, CDR1 MRHNA and CDR2 SNTAGT. The CDR3 DNA sequence: TGTGCCAGCAGTGAGAGGCAGGGTTCGGGCTACAATGAGCAGTTCTTC. Protein: CASSERQGSGYNEQFF.

The CDR3 DNA reads as TGTGCTAGTGTCCAGCCGCAGGTGGCTAGCGGGAGGGCCTTTTGGGTGAATGAGCAGTTCTTC. This translates into CASVQPQVASGRAFWVNEQFF. This chain connects TRBV12-5 to TRBJ2-1; 12 bases align to TRBD2. V gave up 7 bases and J gave up 7 bases; unmatched junction bases: 26. Germline V gene lookup returns CDR1 LGHNT and CDR2 FRNRAP. The CDR3 consists of 21 residues.

This chain joins TRBV5-1 and TRBJ2-6, with 9 nucleotides matching TRBD2. Germline CDR1 reads SGHRS; CDR2 reads YFSETQ. The CDR3 is 17 residues long. The junction had 4 bases not matched to a gene; V was cut back by 0 bases and J by 3 bases. CDR3 in amino acids: CASSLALAGCGANVLTF. The CDR3 DNA reads as TGCGCCAGCAGCTTGGCCCTAGCGGGGTGTGGGGCCAACGTCCTGACTTTC.

The chain is built from TRBV5-1 and TRBJ1-2; D remains ambiguous. This CDR3 region has 15 residues. V lost 0 bases and J lost 4, with 13 bases in between. The germline V gene encodes CDR1 SGHRS and CDR2 YFSETQ. CDR3 DNA sequence: TGCGCCAGCAGCTTGGGGCCTACACAGATCTATGGCTACACCTTC. It is translated as CASSLGPTQIYGYTF.

The chain recombines TRBV5-6 with TRBJ1-3, with D unresolved. Germline V gene data show CDR1 as SGHDT and CDR2 as YYEEEE. The CDR3 is 17 amino acids. Deletions cut 0 bases from V and 0 bases from J, with 13 bases between. The CDR3 DNA is TGTGCCAGCAGCTTGGTGGCGGAAACTAACTCTGGAAACACCATATATTTT. This encodes CASSLVAETNSGNTIYF.

V gene TRBV7-3 combines with J gene TRBJ2-6, with 8 bases identical to TRBD1. Germline trimming cut 5 bases from V and 4 bases from J; bases unmatched to any gene: 7. CDR1 and CDR2 from the germline V gene are SGHTA and FQGTGA. The CDR3 loop spans 16 amino acids. The CDR3 here is CASSGRTGTGANVLTF. The CDR3 nucleotides are TGTGCCAGCAGCGGGCGGACAGGGACCGGGGCCAACGTCCTGACTTTC.

The chain has TRBV2 and TRBJ1-5; 7 bases match TRBD1. The V segment lost 4 bases and the J segment 0 bases; nucleotides outside the gene matches: 9. Per the germline V gene, CDR1 is SNHLY and CDR2 is FYNNEI. This CDR3 is built from 17 residues. CDR3 loop: CASSAAIGQVSNQPQHF. For the CDR3, the DNA is TGTGCCAGCAGTGCGGCTATTGGACAGGTTAGCAATCAGCCCCAGCATTTT.

This chain joins TRBV6-1 and TRBJ2-3; weak D call: TRBD2 (5 bases). Trimming removed 5 bases at V and 9 bases at J, with 15 bases between. From germline, CDR1 is MNHNS and CDR2 SASEGT. The CDR3 spans 13 residues. In nucleotides, the CDR3 is TGTGCCAGCAGTCCCCGGACTGGTCGGACGCAGTATTTT. Translating it yields CASSPRTGRTQYF.

The chain employs TRBV2 and TRBJ2-1; 10 bases match TRBD2. The CDR3 has 15 amino acids. With 4 bases clipped from V and 4 bases from J, the junction kept 4 bases outside the gene matches. Germline CDR1 and CDR2: SNHLY and FYNNEI. CDR3 loop: CASSAGTSEYNEQFF. In DNA form, the CDR3 reads TGTGCCAGCAGTGCCGGGACTAGCGAGTACAATGAGCAGTTCTTC.

This clone has more than one count but fewer than ten. The V gene is TRBV28, the J gene TRBJ1-5, with D perhaps TRBD1 (6 bases). This CDR3 comprises 13 residues. From germline, CDR1 is MDHEN and CDR2 SYDVKM. Trimming removed 5 bases at V and 7 bases at J, with 12 bases between. The CDR3 loop is CASSPLGAQPQHF. The CDR3 DNA is TGTGCCAGCAGTCCCTTGGGGGCCCAGCCCCAGCATTTT.

This chain links TRBV4-1 with TRBJ2-3; maybe TRBD1 (6 bases). The V end lost 1 base, the J end lost 0 bases, and 23 bases lay between the germline ends. The length of the CDR3 is 20 residues. Germline values: CDR1 MGHRA, CDR2 YSYEKL. CDR3 DNA sequence: TGCGCCAGCAGCCAAGTAGTCAGGGGCCGCCCCTCCTTTAGCACAGATACGCAGTATTTT. Translation: CASSQVVRGRPSFSTDTQYF.

This chain joins TRBV7-8 and TRBJ2-7, with 8 bases identical to TRBD2. V lost 8 bases, J lost 2 bases, and 8 bases stayed unmatched. Germline loops: CDR1 SGHVS, CDR2 FQNEAQ. This CDR3 spans 14 amino acids. CDR3 sequence (DNA): TGTGCCAGCGGGAGCGGGAGTATAACCTACGAGCAGTACTTC. Translated: CASGSGSITYEQYF.

This clone was counted a single time. In DNA form, the CDR3 reads TGTGCCACCAGCGGATATACAGGCTACGAGCAGTACTTC. The encoded protein is CATSGYTGYEQYF. The chain links TRBV15 to TRBJ2-7, with TRBD1 as a possible D gene (5 bases). Germline assignment: CDR1 LNHNV and CDR2 YYDKDF (reference sequence). The length of the CDR3 is 13 residues. The V end was cut by 5 bases, the J end by 3 bases, with 11 bases between.

The gene calls are TRBV6-6 and TRBJ1-4, with 8 positions matching TRBD1. V lost 7 bases, J lost 8 bases, and 3 bases stayed unmatched. This CDR3 contains 12 residues. Germline V gene data show CDR1 as MNHNY and CDR2 as SVGAGI (reference sequence). CDR3 loop: CASTDRVEKLFF. The CDR3 nucleotides are TGTGCCAGCACGGACAGGGTAGAAAAACTGTTTTTT.

The CDR3: CASSAQRQSRTGELFF. CDR3 bases: TGTGCCAGTAGTGCACAGAGACAGTCGAGAACCGGGGAGCTGTTTTTT. This chain links TRBV19 with TRBJ2-2, with a possible D match to TRBD1 (5 bases). Trimming took 5 bases from V and 5 from J, leaving 18 bases between them. CDR1 is LNHDA and CDR2 is SQIVND in the germline V gene (reference sequence). The CDR3 runs to 16 residues.

In this sample, this clone turned up once. The chain combines TRBV2 with TRBJ1-2, with TRBD1 as a possible D gene (6 bases). Germline CDR1 reads SNHLY; CDR2 reads FYNNEI. The V end was cut by 10 bases, the J end by 0 bases, with 12 bases between. The CDR3 sequence is 13 residues long. The CDR3 reads CATDRPTNYGYTF. In DNA form, the CDR3 reads TGTGCCACAGACAGGCCTACTAACTATGGCTACACCTTC. The full variable domain, its missing parts supplied by reference TRBV2 and TRBJ1-2, is EPEVTQTPSHQVTQMGQEVILRCVPISNHLYFYWYRQILGQKVEFLVSFYNNEISEKSEIFDDQFSVERPDGSNFTLKIRSTKLEDSAMYFCATDRPTNYGYTFGSGTRLTVV.